The 30 T cell receptor beta chains below come from one sample, sequenced in a study of T cell changes during pregnancy in multiple sclerosis. Sequencing used immunoSEQ multiplex PCR; TCRdb keeps in-frame clones, though not all of them. The sample records about 44,000 clones, more than 75% being singletons. Sequences were derived from CD8+ T cells from peripheral blood mononuclear cells, sampled after pregnancy. The receptors stem from a female donor in good health, enrolled as a control in a pregnancy study.

The V and J genes are TRBV5-6 and TRBJ2-7; a possible D gene is TRBD1 (5 bases). V was pared by 0 bases and J by 4 bases, with 11 bases between. Germline V gene sequence: CDR1 SGHDT, CDR2 YYEEEE. The CDR3 spans 14 residues. This chain's CDR3 is CASSLVVTEYEQYF. In nucleotides, the CDR3 is TGTGCCAGCAGCTTGGTTGTGACAGAGTACGAGCAGTACTTC.

The chain employs TRBV15 and TRBJ1-2, with D possibly matching TRBD1 (6 bases). The CDR3 runs to 14 residues. Trimming took 3 bases from V and 6 from J, leaving 14 bases between them. Germline CDR1 reads LNHNV; CDR2 reads YYDKDF (reference sequence). CDR3: CATSSRDTVDGYTF. CDR3 bases: TGTGCCACCAGCAGCCGGGACACCGTTGATGGCTACACCTTC.

The rearrangement links TRBV7-9 to TRBJ2-1; 10 nucleotides match TRBD1. Per the germline V gene, CDR1 is SEHNR and CDR2 is FQNEAQ (reference sequence). Trimming at V came to 6 bases and at J to 7 bases, leaving 15 bases not matched to a gene. CDR3 length equals 17 residues. The CDR3: CASRRPQTGTGVNEQFF. Written as DNA, the CDR3 is TGTGCCAGCAGGCGGCCCCAAACGGGGACAGGGGTAAATGAGCAGTTCTTC.

The genes are TRBV4-3 and TRBJ2-3, with TRBD1 matching 9 bases. The germline gives CDR1 LGHNA, CDR2 YSLEER. Unmatched junction bases numbered 8, after V lost 4 bases and J lost 9 bases. The CDR3 sequence is 14 residues long. CDR3 nucleotide sequence: TGCGCCAGCAGCCGCTACGAGGGACAGGGAACGCAGTATTTT. Translating gives CASSRYEGQGTQYF.

Points on this clone: One end of the junction is discordant with germline, which a read error may explain. This chain links TRBV4-3 with TRBJ2-3, with 8 positions matching TRBD2. From germline, CDR1 is LGHNA and CDR2 YSLEER. This CDR3 has 20 residues. The CDR3, as DNA: TGCGCCGGCAGCCAAGCTTGGCGGGGGGTTTTTTCAGAGGATGTAGATACGCAGTATTTT. Translated, it gives CAGSQAWRGVFSEDVDTQYF.

This rearrangement joins TRBV7-9 to TRBJ2-5; the match to TRBD2 covers 11 bases. Losses at the gene ends were 5 bases for V and 2 bases for J; bases not matched to a gene: 4. The CDR3 runs to 15 residues. CDR1 SEHNR and CDR2 FQNEAQ come from the germline V gene (reference sequence). The CDR3 nucleotides are TGTGCCAGCAGCGTTAGCGGGGGGGCTCAAGAGACCCAGTACTTC. Its protein product is CASSVSGGAQETQYF.

The chain couples TRBV4-1 to TRBJ1-4; perhaps TRBD1 as D (6 bases). The ends were cut back, 1 base at V and 6 bases at J, with 12 bases in the middle. CDR1 MGHRA and CDR2 YSYEKL come from the germline V gene. This CDR3 has 15 residues. CDR3 sequence: CASSQVGGGDEKLFF. In DNA form, the CDR3 reads TGCGCCAGCAGCCAAGTAGGGGGGGGCGATGAAAAACTGTTTTTT.

This clone turned up a few times. The V call is TRBV18, the J call TRBJ1-1; D gene ambiguous. This CDR3 comprises 13 residues. V lost 3 bases and J lost 0, with 5 bases in between. The germline V gene has CDR1 KGHSH and CDR2 LQKENI. CDR3 in amino acids: CASSPSVNTEAFF. Written as DNA, the CDR3 is TGTGCCAGCTCACCCTCAGTGAACACTGAAGCTTTCTTT.

The V call is TRBV6-5, the J call TRBJ1-5, with D uncertain. The V gene lost 6 bases and the J gene lost 2 bases, with 11 bases spanning the gap. CDR3 length: 14 amino acids. Germline loops: CDR1 MNHEY, CDR2 SVGAGI. CDR3: CASSPDSGNQPQHF. The CDR3, as DNA: TGTGCCAGCAGCCCAGACTCGGGCAATCAGCCCCAGCATTTT.

The chain recombines TRBV10-3 with TRBJ2-1; TRBD2 agrees at 10 bases. V lost 3 bases and J lost 2; bases outside the gene matches: 1. The CDR3 spans 15 residues. The germline gives CDR1 ENHRY, CDR2 SYGVKD. CDR3 DNA: TGTGCCATCAGTGAACTAGCGGGGACCTACAATGAGCAGTTCTTC. This translates into CAISELAGTYNEQFF.

V usage is TRBV5-6 and J usage is TRBJ2-7; 8 bases align to TRBD2. The junction had 8 bases not matched to a gene; V was cut back by 0 bases and J by 3 bases. CDR3 length: 16 residues. CDR1 SGHDT and CDR2 YYEEEE come from the germline V gene. This CDR3 reads CASSLALRGELYEQYF. DNA of the CDR3: TGTGCCAGCAGCTTGGCATTGCGGGGGGAACTCTACGAGCAGTACTTC.

This clone was observed a few times. The J gene is TRBJ1-1, the V gene TRBV9, with 7 bases aligning to TRBD1. V was pared by 6 bases and J by 0 bases, with 8 bases of the junction left unmatched. The CDR3 runs 15 residues. CDR1 SGDLS and CDR2 YYNGEE come from the germline V gene. The CDR3 sequence is CASKSRDSLNTEAFF. The CDR3 bases are TGTGCCAGCAAGTCTAGGGACAGCCTGAACACTGAAGCTTTCTTT.

This clone showed up just a few times. The chain carries TRBV6-6 and TRBJ1-1, with D unresolved. The CDR3 totals 11 residues. V dropped 2 bases and J dropped 10 bases, with 8 bases sitting between them. Looked up from germline, CDR1 is MNHNY and CDR2 is SVGAGI (reference sequence). CDR3 protein: CASSYLPGAFF. The DNA for the CDR3 is TGTGCCAGCAGTTACCTTCCGGGAGCTTTCTTT.

The chain employs TRBV7-9 and TRBJ1-2; tentatively, D is TRBD1 (5 bases). The CDR3 runs 13 residues. Per germline, CDR1 SEHNR and CDR2 FQNEAQ (reference sequence). V was pared by 1 base and J by 6 bases, with 9 bases between. CDR3 sequence (DNA): TGTGCCAGCAGCTTAGGCCGACAGCATGGCTACACCTTC. Encoded protein: CASSLGRQHGYTF.

The chain links TRBV6-1 to TRBJ2-7; TRBD1 might be the D (5 bases). Germline CDR1 MNHNS, CDR2 SASEGT. The CDR3 extends over 16 amino acids. V was shortened by 1 base and J by 3 bases, with 16 bases between the two germline ends. In nucleotides, the CDR3 is TGTGCCAGCAGTGAAGAATCGTGGGGCGGAGTCTACGAGCAGTACTTC. This sequence encodes CASSEESWGGVYEQYF.

The chain uses TRBV28 and TRBJ2-1, with D possibly being TRBD1 (5 bases). The CDR3 length is 14 residues. Germline values: CDR1 MDHEN, CDR2 SYDVKM. Trimming left V 6 bases short and J 9 bases short, with 18 bases between. CDR3 residues: CASSPPLTQGEQFF. As DNA, the CDR3 is TGTGCCAGCAGCCCCCCACTGACCCAGGGTGAGCAGTTCTTC.

The chain has TRBV6-5 and TRBJ2-1; 10 positions match TRBD1. V lost 2 bases, J lost 12 bases, and 7 bases stayed unmatched. Per germline, CDR1 MNHEY and CDR2 SVGAGI. This CDR3 has 14 residues. The chain's CDR3 is CASSYGTGVMGQFF. In DNA form, the CDR3 reads TGTGCCAGCAGTTACGGGACAGGGGTGATGGGGCAGTTCTTC.

The rearrangement links TRBV7-9 to TRBJ1-6; D gene ambiguous. V was pared by 10 bases and J by 0 bases, with 13 bases between. This CDR3 spans 15 amino acids. Germline CDR1 is SEHNR and CDR2 is FQNEAQ (reference sequence). The CDR3 DNA is TGTGCCACCCCAACGGAGGGCTCCTATAATTCACCCCTCCACTTT. Protein product: CATPTEGSYNSPLHF.

The chain is built from TRBV28 and TRBJ2-5, with 9 bases that match TRBD1. V shed 4 bases, J shed 5 bases, and the junction held 11 bases outside the gene matches. CDR1 MDHEN and CDR2 SYDVKM come from the germline V gene. The CDR3 loop spans 16 amino acids. The CDR3: CASSSPGTGYLETQYF. CDR3 nucleotide sequence: TGTGCCAGCAGTTCCCCCGGGACAGGGTATTTGGAGACCCAGTACTTC. The entire variable domain, with the rest obtained from reference TRBV28 and TRBJ2-5, is as follows: DVKVTQSSRYLVKRTGEKVFLECVQDMDHENMFWYRQDPGLGLRLIYFSYDVKMKEKGDIPEGYSVSREKKERFSLILESASTNQTSMYLCASSSPGTGYLETQYFGPGTRLLVL.

The rearrangement joins TRBV18 to TRBJ2-1; 12 nucleotides agree with TRBD2. Germline-derived CDR1 and CDR2 are KGHSH and LQKENI. The V segment lost 1 base and the J segment 4 bases; nucleotides outside the gene matches: 2. The CDR3 consists of 16 residues. The CDR3 is CASSPLTSGGYNEQFF. CDR3 nucleotides: TGTGCCAGCTCACCACTTACTAGCGGGGGGTACAATGAGCAGTTCTTC.

The V gene is TRBV11-2, the J gene TRBJ1-3; TRBD1 might be the D (6 bases). CDR3 length equals 15 residues. From germline, CDR1 is SGHAT and CDR2 FQNNGV. With 5 bases removed from V and 7 bases from J, the gap between germline ends came to 18 bases. DNA of the CDR3: TGTGCCAGCAGCAATCCAGGGGCCAAATGGAACACCATATATTTT. Protein product: CASSNPGAKWNTIYF. Looking up the rest from reference TRBV11-2 and TRBJ1-3 gives the full variable domain: EAGVAQSPRYKIIEKRQSVAFWCNPISGHATLYWYQQILGQGPKLLIQFQNNGVVDDSQLPKDRFSAERLKGVDSTLKIQPAKLEDSAVYLCASSNPGAKWNTIYFGEGSWLTVV.

This sequence joins TRBV7-9 and TRBJ1-1; 11 nucleotides match TRBD1. The CDR3 loop spans 15 amino acids. The germline V gene encodes CDR1 SEHNR and CDR2 FQNEAQ (reference sequence). With V trimmed by 4 bases and J by 4 bases, 5 bases remained unmatched. CDR3 sequence reads: CASSSTGTGGTEAFF. The DNA for the CDR3 is TGTGCCAGCAGCTCAACCGGGACAGGGGGCACTGAAGCTTTCTTT.

In its sample, this clone was seen once. The rearrangement uses TRBV6-1 and TRBJ2-3; D possibly corresponds to TRBD2 (5 bases). The CDR3 runs to 15 residues. Trimming took off 5 bases at V and 4 bases at J, with 16 bases between the two ends. Germline lookup yields CDR1 MNHNS and CDR2 SASEGT. The CDR3 sequence is CASSPRRDGSDTQYF. The CDR3 bases are TGTGCCAGCAGTCCCCGCCGGGATGGCTCAGATACGCAGTATTTT.

The rearrangement links TRBV4-3 to TRBJ1-1; D perhaps matches TRBD1 (5 bases). The V gene lost 0 bases and the J gene lost 0 bases, with 8 bases spanning the gap. The CDR3 totals 15 residues. Germline V CDR1 and CDR2: LGHNA, YSLEER. CDR3 sequence: CASSQEEGMNTEAFF. The CDR3 DNA follows: TGCGCCAGCAGCCAAGAGGAGGGGATGAACACTGAAGCTTTCTTT.

The chain couples TRBV7-9 to TRBJ2-2, with 7 bases identical to TRBD1. Germline values: CDR1 SEHNR, CDR2 FQNEAQ (reference sequence). The CDR3 is made up of 17 amino acids. The V gene end was trimmed by 1 base and the J gene end by 5 bases; junction bases not matched to a gene: 10. The CDR3 bases are TGTGCCAGCAGCTTAGGTCGGGACAGAGGGGAGACCGGGGAGCTGTTTTTT. Its protein product is CASSLGRDRGETGELFF.

The chain links TRBV7-2 to TRBJ1-6; unclear D gene. The germline gives CDR1 SGHTA, CDR2 FQGNSA. The V end lost 5 bases, the J end lost 9 bases, and 17 bases lay between the germline ends. The CDR3 runs 15 residues. The CDR3 coding sequence is TGTGCCAGCAGCCGAGGCGGGGAGGTTGGTTCACCCCTCCACTTT. Residues: CASSRGGEVGSPLHF.

This clone was detected only a few times. This chain connects TRBV6-4 to TRBJ2-1; 10 bases fit TRBD2. This CDR3 region has 13 residues. Losses at the gene ends were 5 bases for V and 6 bases for J; bases not matched to a gene: 1. Germline V gene lookup returns CDR1 MRHNA and CDR2 SNTAGT. The CDR3 coding sequence is TGTGCCAGCAGTAGCGGGGGGGCCAATGAGCAGTTCTTC. Protein: CASSSGGANEQFF.

The chain is built from TRBV5-1 and TRBJ2-7; no definite D call. From germline, CDR1 is SGHRS and CDR2 YFSETQ. V lost 1 base and J lost 2, with 10 bases in between. This CDR3 is 14 amino acids long. The CDR3 DNA reads as TGCGCCAGCAGCTTGATTGACTTAACCTACGAGCAGTACTTC. Amino acids: CASSLIDLTYEQYF. Full variable domain (rest looked up from reference TRBV5-1 and TRBJ2-7): KAGVTQTPRYLIKTRGQQVTLSCSPISGHRSVSWYQQTPGQGLQFLFEYFSETQRNKGNFPGRFSGRQFSNSRSEMNVSTLELGDSALYLCASSLIDLTYEQYFGPGTRLTVT.

In its sample, this clone was seen once. This chain uses TRBV9 with TRBJ2-7, with 8 bases identical to TRBD1. The CDR3 is 16 amino acids. Germline loops: CDR1 SGDLS, CDR2 YYNGEE. With V trimmed by 4 bases and J by 0 bases, 9 bases remained unmatched. The CDR3 DNA is TGTGCCAGCAGCACCTCGACAGGGGCGAGCTCCTACGAGCAGTACTTC. The encoded protein is CASSTSTGASSYEQYF. The complete variable domain, with remaining parts taken from reference TRBV9 and TRBJ2-7, reads DSGVTQTPKHLITATGQRVTLRCSPRSGDLSVYWYQQSLDQGLQFLIQYYNGEERAKGNILERFSAQQFPDLHSELNLSSLELGDSALYFCASSTSTGASSYEQYFGPGTRLTVT.

The chain has TRBV5-1 and TRBJ2-1; D remains unclear. The CDR3 extends over 15 amino acids. V gave up 0 bases and J gave up 0 bases, with 7 bases separating them. CDR1 and CDR2 from the germline V gene are SGHRS and YFSETQ. CDR3 sequence (DNA): TGCGCCAGCAGCTTGGGTATGAGCTCCTACAATGAGCAGTTCTTC. Encoded protein: CASSLGMSSYNEQFF.